The 7 T cell receptor beta chains given below trace back to one sample, sequenced in a study of preoperative IRX-2 immunotherapy in early breast cancer (dated by TCRdb to between 2018 and 2021). Library method: the immunoSEQ multiplex PCR assay. TCRdb re-hosts the immuneACCESS table, in-frame sequences only. Its copies lack some clones; in the studies checked, an unresolved V gene accounts for under half of them, and the cause for the rest is not known. The sample data list 30,000 to 45,000 clones, and roughly four fifths of these were observed just once. In total, the top ten clones hold approximately 1.5% of the sample. This sample's treatment or condition label indicates: preoperative locoregional IRX-2 cytokine immunotherapy. This material consisted of lymph node tissue, taken after IRX-2 immunotherapy. These receptors all come from a human donor with breast cancer.

The V gene is TRBV7-6, the J gene TRBJ2-7; TRBD2 might be the D (5 bases). This CDR3 has 18 residues. Germline lookup yields CDR1 SGHVS and CDR2 FNYEAQ. The V end lost 1 base, the J end lost 1 base, and 20 bases lay between the germline ends. In DNA, the CDR3 is TGTGCCAGCAGCTTAGAGTGGGGTTCTGGGCCGGGGTCCTACGAGCAGTACTTC. The encoded protein is CASSLEWGSGPGSYEQYF.

The chain employs TRBV19 and TRBJ1-1; 9 bases are a match to TRBD1. V trimming: 4 bases; J trimming: 3 bases; junction bases outside the gene matches: 3. CDR1 is LNHDA and CDR2 is SQIVND in the germline V gene (reference sequence). The CDR3 extends over 14 amino acids. In DNA form, the CDR3 reads TGTGCCAGTAGTAGGGACAGGGCGGACACTGAAGCTTTCTTT. Residues: CASSRDRADTEAFF.

This clone was detected a few times. The V gene is TRBV29-1, the J gene TRBJ1-2, with 9 nucleotides matching TRBD1. The trim removed 3 bases at V and 6 bases at J, leaving 14 bases unmatched. Germline V gene data show CDR1 as SQVTM and CDR2 as ANQGSEA. This CDR3 contains 16 residues. The CDR3 here is CSVDLGPGTGTDGYTF. CDR3 bases: TGCAGCGTTGATTTGGGACCCGGGACAGGGACAGATGGCTACACCTTC.

The chain has TRBV29-1 and TRBJ2-7, with 9 bases fitting TRBD1. The V gene's germline CDR1 is SQVTM and CDR2 ANQGSEA. With 4 bases clipped from V and 5 bases from J, the junction kept 3 bases outside the gene matches. The CDR3 runs to 12 residues. The CDR3 nucleotides are TGCAGCGTTGTCCGGACAGGGGACGAGCAGTACTTC. Its translation is CSVVRTGDEQYF.

V is TRBV5-1 and J is TRBJ1-4; 10 nucleotides line up with TRBD1. Germline values: CDR1 SGHRS, CDR2 YFSETQ. V shed 6 bases, J shed 4 bases, and the junction held 12 bases outside the gene matches. The CDR3 has 17 amino acids. The CDR3 DNA reads TGCGCCAGCATGACAGGGGGCGCTTTTCCTGGTAATGAAAAACTGTTTTTT. It specifies CASMTGGAFPGNEKLFF.

A remark on this clone: At one end, the junction sequence differs from germline, possibly due to a read error. This chain joins TRBV7-7 and TRBJ1-5; D may be TRBD1 (5 bases). Germline lookup yields CDR1 SSHAT and CDR2 FNYEAQ (reference sequence). The CDR3 extends over 17 amino acids. CDR3 sequence: CARSSGVTGDPNQPQHF. In nucleotides, the CDR3 is TGTGCCAGAAGCTCAGGTGTTACGGGGGACCCCAATCAGCCCCAGCATTTT.

This sequence joins TRBV28 and TRBJ1-2; D is perhaps TRBD1 (5 bases). V was cut by 7 bases and J by 4 bases, with 13 bases left in between. The CDR3 runs to 13 residues. The germline V gene has CDR1 MDHEN and CDR2 SYDVKM. CDR3 residues: CASTFPGTYGYTF. The CDR3 DNA is TGTGCCAGCACCTTTCCAGGGACCTATGGCTACACCTTC.